These T cell receptor beta chains were read from a single sample in a study of graft-versus-host responses after intestinal transplantation. Data came from immunoSEQ multiplex PCR; TCRdb stores just in-frame clones and leaves some out. The sample records about 100,000 clones, over 75% being singletons. The input for sequencing was PBMCs, taken about 440 days after intestinal transplant. These receptors came from a human patient who received an intestinal transplant, so some T cells may come from the graft donor. Each CDR3 is given without its conserved first and last residue. The order of the fields is J gene, V gene, D gene, CDR3 protein. The D gene is left open where the match is weak.

J: TRBJ2-7
V: TRBV25-1
D: TRBD1
CDR3: ASRGTGSHEQY

J: TRBJ2-7
V: TRBV6-5
D: -
CDR3: ASSYSNTAPYEQY

J: TRBJ1-1
V: TRBV18
D: -
CDR3: ASSQGHLNTEAF

J: TRBJ1-2
V: TRBV19
D: -
CDR3: ASSWGANYGYT

J: TRBJ2-2
V: TRBV18
D: -
CDR3: ASSPGEATGELF

J: TRBJ2-2
V: TRBV6-6
D: -
CDR3: ASYGAGELF

J: TRBJ1-1
V: TRBV14
D: -
CDR3: ASSIVRDTEAF

J: TRBJ2-7
V: TRBV6-1
D: -
CDR3: ASWLSGTETYEQY

J: TRBJ2-2
V: TRBV2
D: -
CDR3: ATSSGYGELF

J: TRBJ1-1
V: TRBV5-7
D: -
CDR3: ASSLVGGAEAF

J: TRBJ1-1
V: TRBV18
D: TRBD1
CDR3: ASSPTGQGRDTEAF

J: TRBJ2-5
V: TRBV9
D: TRBD2
CDR3: ASSVGTSGGFQETQY

J: TRBJ1-4
V: TRBV7-9
D: -
CDR3: ASSFRDGFEKLF

J: TRBJ1-4
V: TRBV11-2
D: -
CDR3: ASSPGVQGLF